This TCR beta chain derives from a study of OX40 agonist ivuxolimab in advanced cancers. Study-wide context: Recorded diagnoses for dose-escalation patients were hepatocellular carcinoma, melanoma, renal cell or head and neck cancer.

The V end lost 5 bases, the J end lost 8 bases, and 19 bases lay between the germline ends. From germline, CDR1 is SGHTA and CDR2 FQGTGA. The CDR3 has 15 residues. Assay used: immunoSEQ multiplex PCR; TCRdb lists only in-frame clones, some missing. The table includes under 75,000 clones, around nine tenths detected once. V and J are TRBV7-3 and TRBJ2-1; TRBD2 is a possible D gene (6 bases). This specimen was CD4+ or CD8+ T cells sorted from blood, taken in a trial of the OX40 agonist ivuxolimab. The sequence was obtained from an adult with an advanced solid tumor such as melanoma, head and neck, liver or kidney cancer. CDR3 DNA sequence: TGTGCCAGCAGCCCCCCCCGCGGGGATGGAGATGAGCAGTTCTTC. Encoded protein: CASSPPRGDGDEQFF.